Listed here are 21 T cell receptor beta chains from one sample, sequenced in a study of T cell responses to AZD1222 COVID-19 vaccine. Method: immunoSEQ multiplex PCR; TCRdb's copy keeps in-frame clones and lacks some. The table shows more than 150,000 clones, with around 92% occurring only once. The source material was peripheral blood, sampled on day 0 of AZD1222 vaccination. The receptors come from an adult in good health.

The CDR3 protein is CASSYSTGAQSPLHF. The CDR3 region has the DNA TGTGCCAGCAGTTACTCGACTGGGGCGCAGTCACCCCTCCACTTT. The rearrangement uses TRBV6-6 and TRBJ1-6, with a tentative D call TRBD1 (5 bases). Germline CDR1 reads MNHNY; CDR2 reads SVGAGI (reference sequence). This CDR3 contains 15 residues. The V end was cut by 0 bases, the J end by 10 bases, with 13 bases between.

The chain is built from TRBV4-1 and TRBJ1-2; no definite D call. V was clipped by 4 bases and J by 8 bases, with 17 bases between them. CDR3 length: 14 residues. Germline lookup yields CDR1 MGHRA and CDR2 YSYEKL. CDR3 DNA: TGCGCCAGCAGCCTTCAGGATCCACGGAGGGGCTACACCTTC. Translated: CASSLQDPRRGYTF.

Here the CDR3 reads CASSYGSYEQYF. The DNA for the CDR3 is TGTGCCAGTAGTTACGGATCCTACGAGCAGTACTTC. The gene calls are TRBV19 and TRBJ2-7; D is unclear. V was cut by 5 bases and J by 1 base, with 6 bases left in between. CDR1 is LNHDA, CDR2 SQIVND, per germline (reference sequence). This CDR3 contains 12 residues.

The chain links TRBV5-1 to TRBJ2-3; D ambiguous. CDR3 size: 15 residues. Germline loops: CDR1 SGHRS, CDR2 YFSETQ. V lost 0 bases, J lost 0 bases, and 8 bases lay in between. The chain's CDR3 is CASSLDASSTDTQYF. CDR3 nucleotide sequence: TGCGCCAGCAGCTTGGATGCGTCTAGCACAGATACGCAGTATTTT.

The CDR3 DNA reads TGTGCCAGCTACGGGGGACAGGGCGGAAAATATGGCTACACCTTC. Its protein product is CASYGGQGGKYGYTF. V gene TRBV28 combines with J gene TRBJ1-2; 9 bases are a match to TRBD1. V trimming: 8 bases; J trimming: 5 bases; junction bases outside the gene matches: 12. CDR1 and CDR2 (germline): MDHEN, SYDVKM. CDR3 length equals 15 residues.

V is TRBV5-6 and J is TRBJ1-4; D might be TRBD1 (6 bases). Germline V gene sequence: CDR1 SGHDT, CDR2 YYEEEE. V lost 4 bases, J lost 2 bases, and 9 bases lay in between. The CDR3 contains 14 residues. CDR3 DNA sequence: TGTGCCAGCAGCCCTACAGGGACTAATGAAAAACTGTTTTTT. This codes for CASSPTGTNEKLFF.

The genes are TRBV2 and TRBJ1-6; D remains ambiguous. CDR3 length equals 13 residues. V gave up 3 bases and J gave up 8 bases, with 8 bases separating them. From germline, CDR1 is SNHLY and CDR2 FYNNEI. The CDR3 nucleotides are TGTGCCAGCAGTGACAACAGCGATTCACCCCTCCACTTT. Its translation is CASSDNSDSPLHF. Based on the CDR3 plus reference TRBV2 and TRBJ1-6, the full variable domain is EPEVTQTPSHQVTQMGQEVILRCVPISNHLYFYWYRQILGQKVEFLVSFYNNEISEKSEIFDDQFSVERPDGSNFTLKIRSTKLEDSAMYFCASSDNSDSPLHFGNGTRLTVT.

This clone occurred once. In DNA form, the CDR3 reads TGTGCCAGCAGCTCCTACAGGTCCCGGGACAGGGGCCTCCAAGAGACCCAGTACTTC. It is translated as CASSSYRSRDRGLQETQYF. The chain couples TRBV7-6 to TRBJ2-5, with TRBD1 identical over 10 bases. Germline V CDR1 and CDR2: SGHVS, FNYEAQ. The CDR3 length is 19 residues. Trimming removed 4 bases from V and 1 base from J; junction bases left unmatched: 15.

The rearrangement joins TRBV4-1 to TRBJ1-5; the D gene is possibly TRBD1 (5 bases). CDR3 length equals 15 residues. Germline V gene sequence: CDR1 MGHRA, CDR2 YSYEKL. V dropped 4 bases and J dropped 8 bases, with 18 bases sitting between them. The CDR3 spells CASSLTGQPREPQHF. DNA for the CDR3: TGCGCCAGCAGCCTAACGGGGCAGCCTCGGGAGCCCCAGCATTTT.

V and J are TRBV24-1 and TRBJ2-7; the D call may be TRBD1 or TRBD2 (5 bases each). Trimming removed 0 bases at V and 0 bases at J, with 11 bases between. The CDR3 is made up of 16 amino acids. The germline V gene has CDR1 KGHDR and CDR2 SFDVKD. The CDR3: CATSDLGPGPSYEQYF. Written as DNA, the CDR3 is TGTGCCACCAGTGATTTGGGACCGGGACCCTCCTACGAGCAGTACTTC.

The chain couples TRBV10-3 to TRBJ1-1, with TRBD1 matching over 8 bases. J was trimmed by 0 bases and V by 7 bases; bases with no gene match: 7. Germline CDR1 reads ENHRY; CDR2 reads SYGVKD. This CDR3 has 15 residues. As DNA, the CDR3 is TGTGCCATCAAGTCATCGGGACAGGTGAACACTGAAGCTTTCTTT. Its protein product is CAIKSSGQVNTEAFF.

V usage is TRBV7-9 and J usage is TRBJ2-1; D is ambiguous. Germline loops: CDR1 SEHNR, CDR2 FQNEAQ (reference sequence). CDR3 size: 15 residues. With 7 bases removed from V and 1 base from J, the gap between germline ends came to 14 bases. Here the CDR3 DNA reads TGTGCCAGCACCTTGGAAGGCCTTTCCTACAATGAGCAGTTCTTC. It translates to CASTLEGLSYNEQFF.

The V and J genes are TRBV29-1 and TRBJ2-1; D remains ambiguous. Germline V gene sequence: CDR1 SQVTM, CDR2 ANQGSEA. Trimming left V 3 bases short and J 3 bases short, with 15 bases between. The CDR3 consists of 15 residues. DNA of the CDR3: TGCAGCGTTGAGGGGTCAGGATTTTACTACAATGAGCAGTTCTTC. Translated: CSVEGSGFYYNEQFF.

The chain recombines TRBV6-5 with TRBJ2-7; perhaps D is TRBD1 or TRBD2 (6 bases each). The V end was cut by 6 bases, the J end by 5 bases, with 14 bases between. Germline V gives CDR1 MNHEY, CDR2 SVGAGI. The CDR3 totals 13 residues. CDR3 DNA: TGTGCCAGCAGAACCCAGGGGAGGAACGAGCAGTACTTC. Translated: CASRTQGRNEQYF.

The chain links TRBV5-1 to TRBJ2-1; 8 bases are shared with TRBD2. Germline CDR1 and CDR2: SGHRS and YFSETQ. CDR3 length equals 16 residues. Losses at the gene ends were 0 bases for V and 3 bases for J; bases not matched to a gene: 5. The DNA of the CDR3 is TGCGCCAGCAGCTTGGCTGCGGGAGGCCTCTACAATGAGCAGTTCTTC. Translating gives CASSLAAGGLYNEQFF.

The rearrangement uses TRBV6-4 and TRBJ2-3, with 9 bases aligning to TRBD1. The CDR3 spans 14 residues. Germline trimming cut 10 bases from V and 4 bases from J; bases unmatched to any gene: 9. CDR1 is MRHNA, CDR2 SNTAGT, per germline. The CDR3 DNA is TGTGCCAAAGGAGACAGGGGGAACGCAGATACGCAGTATTTT. This gives the protein CAKGDRGNADTQYF.

The gene calls are TRBV19 and TRBJ1-1; D possibly corresponds to TRBD1 (5 bases). V gave up 5 bases and J gave up 5 bases, with 15 bases separating them. The CDR3 contains 14 residues. Germline CDR1 and CDR2: LNHDA and SQIVND (reference sequence). The CDR3 here is CASSSGGGGTEAFF. The CDR3 DNA reads as TGTGCCAGTAGTTCCGGGGGGGGAGGTACTGAAGCTTTCTTT.

This clone is a singleton in its sample. The genes are TRBV28 and TRBJ1-5; maybe TRBD1 (6 bases). The V gene lost 3 bases and the J gene lost 1 base, with 19 bases spanning the gap. CDR1 and CDR2 (germline): MDHEN, SYDVKM. This CDR3 has 18 amino acids. CDR3: CASSFSEKDSRSNQPQHF. The CDR3 DNA follows: TGTGCCAGCAGTTTTTCGGAGAAGGACAGTCGAAGCAATCAGCCCCAGCATTTT.

The rearrangement joins TRBV30 to TRBJ2-5, with 13 bases fitting TRBD2. V lost 2 bases to trimming and J lost 4 bases; unmatched junction nucleotides: 7. The germline CDR1 and CDR2 sequences are GTSNPN and SVGIG (reference sequence). The CDR3 has 16 amino acids. The CDR3 reads CAWSPTRLAGGETQYF. CDR3 DNA sequence: TGTGCCTGGAGTCCTACTCGACTAGCGGGAGGAGAGACCCAGTACTTC.

V is TRBV5-1 and J is TRBJ2-3, with 15 bases identical to TRBD2. V shed 4 bases and J 4 bases; nucleotides not matched to a gene: 7. This CDR3 has 17 residues. CDR1 SGHRS and CDR2 YFSETQ come from the germline V gene. CDR3 in DNA: TGCGCCAGCAGCACCGGACTAGCGGGAGGGCCGGCAGATACGCAGTATTTT. Its protein is CASSTGLAGGPADTQYF.

The chain carries TRBV5-1 and TRBJ2-2; 7 nucleotides agree with TRBD1. Germline CDR1 reads SGHRS; CDR2 reads YFSETQ. The CDR3 contains 16 residues. J lost 4 bases, V lost 3 bases, and 9 bases had no gene match. The CDR3 here is CASSSGGRGSTGELFF. The CDR3 DNA is TGCGCCAGCAGCTCTGGTGGCAGGGGGAGCACCGGGGAGCTGTTTTTT.